This T cell receptor (beta chain) was sequenced in a study of cytomegalovirus exposure and HLA in healthy donors. It was with 60 Vbeta and 13 Jbeta primers that the PCR ran. Here immunoSEQ multiplex PCR was the method, and the copy in TCRdb shows in-frame clones only, minus some. The table has 90,000 to 120,000 clones, over 9% seen once. This clone was seen only a few times. The CDR3 is made up of 16 amino acids. Germline lookup yields CDR1 SGHRS and CDR2 YFSETQ. V lost 0 bases, J lost 7 bases, and 16 bases lay in between. This chain uses TRBV5-1 with TRBJ1-4; D may be TRBD1 (6 bases). The sample was PBMCs. The source is a middle-aged man in good health and CMV-seropositive. This CDR3 is CASSLALQGVVEKLFF. CDR3 nucleotides: TGCGCCAGCAGCTTGGCCCTACAGGGAGTCGTTGAAAAACTGTTTTTT.